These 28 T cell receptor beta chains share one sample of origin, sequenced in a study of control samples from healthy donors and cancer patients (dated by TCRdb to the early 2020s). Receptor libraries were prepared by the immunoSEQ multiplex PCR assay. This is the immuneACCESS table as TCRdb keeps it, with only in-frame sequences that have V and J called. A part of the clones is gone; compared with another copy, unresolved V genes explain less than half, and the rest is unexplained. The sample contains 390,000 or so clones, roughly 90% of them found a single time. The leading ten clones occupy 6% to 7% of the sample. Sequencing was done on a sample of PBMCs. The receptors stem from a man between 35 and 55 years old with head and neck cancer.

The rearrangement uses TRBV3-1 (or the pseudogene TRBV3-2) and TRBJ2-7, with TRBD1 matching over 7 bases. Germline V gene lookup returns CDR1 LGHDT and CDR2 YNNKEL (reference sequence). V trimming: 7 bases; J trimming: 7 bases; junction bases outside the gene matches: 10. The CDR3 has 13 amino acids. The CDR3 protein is CASTQGQNGEQYF. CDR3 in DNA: TGTGCCAGCACACAGGGGCAGAATGGAGAGCAGTACTTC.

The CDR3: CASTLSGPVGLEQFF. CDR3 DNA: TGTGCCAGCACTCTATCGGGTCCGGTAGGGCTTGAGCAGTTCTTC. J is TRBJ2-1 and V is TRBV6-5, with D hard to call. Per the germline V gene, CDR1 is MNHEY and CDR2 is SVGAGI. The ends were cut back, 7 bases at V and 9 bases at J, with 22 bases in the middle. The CDR3 runs 15 residues.

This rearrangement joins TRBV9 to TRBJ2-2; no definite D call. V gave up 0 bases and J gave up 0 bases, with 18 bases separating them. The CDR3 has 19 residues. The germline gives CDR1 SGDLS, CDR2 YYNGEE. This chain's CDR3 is CASSVAQGRPIPNTGELFF. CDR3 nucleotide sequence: TGTGCCAGCAGCGTAGCGCAAGGACGCCCAATACCGAACACCGGGGAGCTGTTTTTT.

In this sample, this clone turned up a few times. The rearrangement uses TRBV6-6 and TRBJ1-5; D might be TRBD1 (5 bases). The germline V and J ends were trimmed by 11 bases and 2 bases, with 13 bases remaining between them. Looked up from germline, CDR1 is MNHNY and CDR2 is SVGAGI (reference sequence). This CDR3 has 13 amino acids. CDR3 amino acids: CAGRGGGNQPQHF. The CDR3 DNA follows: TGTGCCGGGCGCGGAGGGGGCAATCAGCCCCAGCATTTT.

This chain's CDR3 is CASSIGTGIFGEQYF. CDR3 nucleotide sequence: TGTGCCAGTAGTATAGGGACAGGGATTTTTGGCGAGCAGTACTTC. The chain carries TRBV19 and TRBJ2-7, with 8 bases fitting TRBD1. CDR3 length equals 15 residues. The V segment lost 1 base and the J segment 6 bases; nucleotides outside the gene matches: 8. Germline CDR1 LNHDA, CDR2 SQIVND (reference sequence).

CDR3 region: CASSSLGRRYEQYF. CDR3 DNA sequence: TGTGCCAGCAGCTCCCTAGGCAGGAGGTACGAGCAGTACTTC. This chain joins TRBV7-2 and TRBJ2-7; maybe TRBD2 (5 bases). The germline V and J ends were trimmed by 4 bases and 4 bases, with 14 bases remaining between them. Germline CDR1 is SGHTA and CDR2 is FQGNSA. The CDR3 sequence is 14 residues long.

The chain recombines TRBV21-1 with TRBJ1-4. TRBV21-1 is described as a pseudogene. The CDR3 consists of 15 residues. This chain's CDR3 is CASSNPGFPNEKLFF. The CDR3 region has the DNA TGTGCCAGCAGCAACCCGGGATTCCCTAATGAAAAACTGTTTTTT.

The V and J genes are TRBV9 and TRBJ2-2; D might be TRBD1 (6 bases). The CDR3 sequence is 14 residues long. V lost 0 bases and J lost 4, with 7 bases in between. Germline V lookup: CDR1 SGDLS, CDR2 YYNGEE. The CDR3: CASSVGGPTGELFF. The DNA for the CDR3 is TGTGCCAGCAGCGTAGGGGGGCCCACCGGGGAGCTGTTTTTT.

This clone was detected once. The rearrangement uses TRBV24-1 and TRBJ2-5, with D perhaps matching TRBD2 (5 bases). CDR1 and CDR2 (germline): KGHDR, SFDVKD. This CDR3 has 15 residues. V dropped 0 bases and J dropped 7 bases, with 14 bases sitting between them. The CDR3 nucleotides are TGTGCCACCAGTGATTTGATCTCGGGCCGGGGGACCCAGTACTTC. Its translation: CATSDLISGRGTQYF.

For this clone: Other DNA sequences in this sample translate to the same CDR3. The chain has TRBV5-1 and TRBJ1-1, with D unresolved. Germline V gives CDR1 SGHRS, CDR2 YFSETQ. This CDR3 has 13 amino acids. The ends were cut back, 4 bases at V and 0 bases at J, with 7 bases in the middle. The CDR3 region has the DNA TGCGCCAGCAGCCTGGGGATGAACACTGAAGCTTTCTTT. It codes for CASSLGMNTEAFF.

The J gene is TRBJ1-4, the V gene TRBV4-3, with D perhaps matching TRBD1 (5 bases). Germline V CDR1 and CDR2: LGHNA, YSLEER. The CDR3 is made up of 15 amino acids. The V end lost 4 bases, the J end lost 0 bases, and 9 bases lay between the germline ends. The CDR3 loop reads CASSPRTPTNEKLFF. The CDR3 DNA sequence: TGCGCCAGCAGCCCCAGGACACCAACTAATGAAAAACTGTTTTTT.

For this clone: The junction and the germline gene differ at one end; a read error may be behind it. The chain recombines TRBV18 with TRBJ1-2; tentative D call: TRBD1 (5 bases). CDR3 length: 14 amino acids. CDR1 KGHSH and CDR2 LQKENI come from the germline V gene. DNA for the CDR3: TGTGCCAGCTCCCCACCGGGGGACGCGCGAGGCTACACCTTC. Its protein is CASSPPGDARGYTF. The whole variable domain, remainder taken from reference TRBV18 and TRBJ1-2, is NAGVMQNPRHLVRRRGQEARLRCSPMKGHSHVYWYRQLPEEGLKFMVYLQKENIIDESGMPKERFSAEFPKEGPSILRIQQVVRGDSAAYFCASSPPGDARGYTFGSGTRLTVV.

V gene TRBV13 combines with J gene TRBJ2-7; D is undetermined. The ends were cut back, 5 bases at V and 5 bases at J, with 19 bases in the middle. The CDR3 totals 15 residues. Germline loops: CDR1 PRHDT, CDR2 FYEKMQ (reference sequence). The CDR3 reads CASSPSPGHWDEQYF. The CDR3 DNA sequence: TGTGCCAGCAGCCCCTCTCCAGGCCACTGGGACGAGCAGTACTTC.

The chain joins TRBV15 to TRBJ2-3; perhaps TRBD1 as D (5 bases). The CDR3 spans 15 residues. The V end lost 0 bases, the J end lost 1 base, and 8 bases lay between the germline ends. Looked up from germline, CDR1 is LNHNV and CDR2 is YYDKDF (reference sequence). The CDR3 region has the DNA TGTGCCACCAGCAGAGATAGACAGCGCACAGATACGCAGTATTTT. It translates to CATSRDRQRTDTQYF. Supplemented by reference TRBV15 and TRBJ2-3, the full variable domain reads DAMVIQNPRYQVTQFGKPVTLSCSQTLNHNVMYWYQQKSSQAPKLLFHYYDKDFNNEADTPDNFQSRRPNTSFCFLDIRSPGLGDTAMYLCATSRDRQRTDTQYFGPGTRLTVL.

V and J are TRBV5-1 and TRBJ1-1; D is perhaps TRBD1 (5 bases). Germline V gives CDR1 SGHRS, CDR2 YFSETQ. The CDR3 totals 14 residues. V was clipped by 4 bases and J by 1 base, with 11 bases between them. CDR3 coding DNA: TGCGCCAGCAGCGATAGGGGATGGAACACTGAAGCTTTCTTT. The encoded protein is CASSDRGWNTEAFF.

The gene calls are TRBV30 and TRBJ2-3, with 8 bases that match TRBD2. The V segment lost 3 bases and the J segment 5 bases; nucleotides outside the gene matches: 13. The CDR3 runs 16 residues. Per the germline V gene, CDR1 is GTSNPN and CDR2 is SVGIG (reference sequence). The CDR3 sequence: CAWSPGGSGEGDTQYF. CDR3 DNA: TGTGCCTGGAGCCCCGGGGGTAGCGGGGAAGGAGATACGCAGTATTTT.

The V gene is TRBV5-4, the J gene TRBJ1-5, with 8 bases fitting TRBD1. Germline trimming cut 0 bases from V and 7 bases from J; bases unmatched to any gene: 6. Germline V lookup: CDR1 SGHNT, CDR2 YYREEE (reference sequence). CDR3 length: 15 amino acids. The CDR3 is CASSLGPGQAQPQHF. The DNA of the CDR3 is TGTGCCAGCAGCTTGGGTCCGGGACAGGCCCAGCCCCAGCATTTT.

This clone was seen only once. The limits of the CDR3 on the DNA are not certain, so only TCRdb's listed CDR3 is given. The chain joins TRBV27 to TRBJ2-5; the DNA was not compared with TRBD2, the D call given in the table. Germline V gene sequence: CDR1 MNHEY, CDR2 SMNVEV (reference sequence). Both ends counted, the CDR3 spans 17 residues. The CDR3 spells CASSSSASGVQRETQYF.

This CDR3 is CASSLGRENYEQYF. DNA for the CDR3: TGTGCCAGCAGCTTGGGCAGGGAGAACTACGAGCAGTACTTC. The chain has TRBV7-2 and TRBJ2-7, with D perhaps being TRBD1 or TRBD2 (5 bases each). The germline gives CDR1 SGHTA, CDR2 FQGNSA. There are 14 residues in the CDR3. With 3 bases removed from V and 3 bases from J, the gap between germline ends came to 12 bases.

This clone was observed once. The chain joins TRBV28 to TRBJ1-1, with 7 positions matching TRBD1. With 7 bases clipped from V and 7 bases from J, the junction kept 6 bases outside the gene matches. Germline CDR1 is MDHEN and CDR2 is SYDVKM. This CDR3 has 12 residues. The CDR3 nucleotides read TGTGCCAGCACCCTCAGGGGGGATGAAGCTTTCTTT. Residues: CASTLRGDEAFF. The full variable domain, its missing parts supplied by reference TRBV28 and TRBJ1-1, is DVKVTQSSRYLVKRTGEKVFLECVQDMDHENMFWYRQDPGLGLRLIYFSYDVKMKEKGDIPEGYSVSREKKERFSLILESASTNQTSMYLCASTLRGDEAFFGQGTRLTVV.

The CDR3 nucleotides are TGTGCCAGCAGGATAGCGGGACAGAGCACAGATACGCAGTATTTT. Residues: CASRIAGQSTDTQYF. The rearrangement links TRBV27 to TRBJ2-3, with a possible D match to TRBD2 (8 bases). V lost 6 bases and J 0 bases, leaving 13 bases between the germline ends. The CDR3 spans 15 residues. Germline CDR1 is MNHEY and CDR2 is SMNVEV (reference sequence).

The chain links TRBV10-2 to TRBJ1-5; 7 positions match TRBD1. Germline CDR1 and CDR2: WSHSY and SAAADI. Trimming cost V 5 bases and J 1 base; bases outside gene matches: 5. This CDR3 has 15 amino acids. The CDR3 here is CASSPRQGSNQPQHF. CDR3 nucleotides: TGCGCCAGCAGTCCTCGACAGGGCAGCAATCAGCCCCAGCATTTT.

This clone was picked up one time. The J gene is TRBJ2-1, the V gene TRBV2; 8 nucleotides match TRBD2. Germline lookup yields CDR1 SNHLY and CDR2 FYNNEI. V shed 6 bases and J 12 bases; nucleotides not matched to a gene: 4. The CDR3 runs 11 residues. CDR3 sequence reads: CASRDRGGQFF. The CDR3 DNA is TGTGCCAGCAGAGACCGGGGGGGGCAGTTCTTC. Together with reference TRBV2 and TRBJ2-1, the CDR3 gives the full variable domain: EPEVTQTPSHQVTQMGQEVILRCVPISNHLYFYWYRQILGQKVEFLVSFYNNEISEKSEIFDDQFSVERPDGSNFTLKIRSTKLEDSAMYFCASRDRGGQFFGPGTRLTVL.

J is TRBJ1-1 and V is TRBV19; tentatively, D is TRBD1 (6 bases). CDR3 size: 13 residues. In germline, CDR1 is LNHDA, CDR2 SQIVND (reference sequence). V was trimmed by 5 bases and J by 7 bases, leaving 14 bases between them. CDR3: CASSGRGTGEAFF. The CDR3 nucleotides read TGTGCCAGTAGTGGCAGGGGCACAGGTGAAGCTTTCTTT.

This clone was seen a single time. The CDR3: CASSHRWDGMNTEAFF. The CDR3 DNA sequence: TGCGCCAGCAGTCATCGCTGGGACGGCATGAACACTGAAGCTTTCTTT. The chain has TRBV23-1 and TRBJ1-1; weak D call: TRBD1 (5 bases). TRBV23-1 is treated as an ORF (open reading frame) with a function not yet certain. The CDR3 contains 16 residues. V lost 3 bases to trimming and J lost 0 bases, with 14 bases between them.

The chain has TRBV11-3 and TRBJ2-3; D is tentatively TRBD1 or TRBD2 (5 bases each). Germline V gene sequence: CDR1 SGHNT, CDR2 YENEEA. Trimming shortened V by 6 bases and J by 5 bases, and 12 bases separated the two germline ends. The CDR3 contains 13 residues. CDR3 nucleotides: TGTGCCAGCAGTCCGGGACCGTTAGATACGCAGTATTTT. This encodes CASSPGPLDTQYF.

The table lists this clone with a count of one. The CDR3, as DNA: TGTGCCAGCAGTTACTCGAGGGGACCCACAGATACGCAGTATTTT. As protein: CASSYSRGPTDTQYF. The V and J genes are TRBV6-5 and TRBJ2-3, with D perhaps assigned TRBD1 or TRBD2 (5 bases each). Trimming removed 0 bases at V and 2 bases at J, with 9 bases between. This CDR3 spans 15 amino acids. Germline V lookup: CDR1 MNHEY, CDR2 SVGAGI.

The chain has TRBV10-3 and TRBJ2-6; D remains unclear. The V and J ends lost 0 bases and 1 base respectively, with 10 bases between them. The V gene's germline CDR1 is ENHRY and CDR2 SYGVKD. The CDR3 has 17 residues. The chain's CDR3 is CAISESTTESGANVLTF. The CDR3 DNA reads TGTGCCATCAGTGAGTCGACAACGGAGTCTGGGGCCAACGTCCTGACTTTC.